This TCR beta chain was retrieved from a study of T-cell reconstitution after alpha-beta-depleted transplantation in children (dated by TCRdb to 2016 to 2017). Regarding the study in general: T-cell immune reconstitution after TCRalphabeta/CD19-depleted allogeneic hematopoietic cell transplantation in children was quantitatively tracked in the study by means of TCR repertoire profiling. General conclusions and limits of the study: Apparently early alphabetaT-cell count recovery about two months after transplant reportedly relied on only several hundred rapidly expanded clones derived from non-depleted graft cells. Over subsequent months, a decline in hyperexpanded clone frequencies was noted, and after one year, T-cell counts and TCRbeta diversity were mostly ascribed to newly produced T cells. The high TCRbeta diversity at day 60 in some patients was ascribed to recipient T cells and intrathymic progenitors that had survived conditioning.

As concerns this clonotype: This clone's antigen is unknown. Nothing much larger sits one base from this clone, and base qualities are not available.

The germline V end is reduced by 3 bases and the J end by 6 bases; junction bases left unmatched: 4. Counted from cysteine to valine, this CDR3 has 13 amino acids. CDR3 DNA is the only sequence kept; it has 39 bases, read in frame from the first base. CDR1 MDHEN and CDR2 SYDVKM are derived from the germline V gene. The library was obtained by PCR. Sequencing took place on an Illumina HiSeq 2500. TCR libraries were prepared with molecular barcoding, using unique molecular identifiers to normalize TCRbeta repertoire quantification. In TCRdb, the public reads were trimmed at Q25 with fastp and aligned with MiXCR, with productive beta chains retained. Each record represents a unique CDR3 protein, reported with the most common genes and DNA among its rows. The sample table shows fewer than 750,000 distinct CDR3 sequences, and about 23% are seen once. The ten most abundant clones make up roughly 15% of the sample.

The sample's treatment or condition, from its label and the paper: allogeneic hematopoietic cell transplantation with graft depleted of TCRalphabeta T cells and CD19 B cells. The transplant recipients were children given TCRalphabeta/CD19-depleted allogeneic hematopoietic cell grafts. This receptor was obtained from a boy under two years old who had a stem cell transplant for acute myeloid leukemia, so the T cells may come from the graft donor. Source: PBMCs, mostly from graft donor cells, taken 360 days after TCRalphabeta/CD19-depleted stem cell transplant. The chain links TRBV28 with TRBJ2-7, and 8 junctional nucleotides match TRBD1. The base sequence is TGTGCCAGCAGTTTCGCAGACAGGGGCGAGCAGTACGTC. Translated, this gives CASSFADRGEQYV.